This passage covers 19 T cell receptor beta chains from one sample sequenced in a study of monozygotic twins with inflammatory bowel disease. For each CDR3 protein, TCRdb gives one entry from its re-call of the 5' RACE reads, without DNA. The sample has approximately 400,000 distinct CDR3 sequences. The sequencing sample was made of blood. These receptors originate from a human donor with ulcerative colitis or Crohn's disease, or a healthy co-twin of an affected twin (not recorded which).

The chain is built from TRBV5-1 and TRBJ2-7; TCRdb's D gene call, TRBD1, goes unchecked for lack of DNA. Germline V lookup: CDR1 SGHRS, CDR2 YFSETQ. This CDR3 spans 15 amino acids. CDR3 sequence reads: CASSLDRGPTYEQYF.

The genes are TRBV7-2 and TRBJ2-2; TCRdb indicates TRBD1, and absent DNA this call remains unverified. Germline loops: CDR1 SGHTA, CDR2 FQGNSA. The CDR3 is 15 amino acids. This chain's CDR3 is CASSTSWTNTGELFF.

The rearrangement links TRBV5-4 to TRBJ1-4. The germline V gene has CDR1 SGHNT and CDR2 YYREEE (reference sequence). The length of the CDR3 is 13 residues. CDR3 loop: CASSLIGDEKLFF.

V is TRBV19 and J is TRBJ2-1; without DNA, the TCRdb call of TRBD2 cannot be checked. Germline-derived CDR1 and CDR2 are LNHDA and SQIVND (reference sequence). This CDR3 has 16 residues. The chain's CDR3 is CASSIVVAGGGNEQFF.

This chain uses TRBV18 with TRBJ2-7; lacking DNA, the TRBD2 call made by TCRdb goes unchecked. CDR3 length: 14 residues. Per germline, CDR1 KGHSH and CDR2 LQKENI. This chain's CDR3 is CASSPSGQNYEQYF. Looking up the rest from reference TRBV18 and TRBJ2-7 gives the full variable domain: NAGVMQNPRHLVRRRGQEARLRCSPMKGHSHVYWYRQLPEEGLKFMVYLQKENIIDESGMPKERFSAEFPKEGPSILRIQQVVRGDSAAYFCASSPSGQNYEQYFGPGTRLTVT.

The chain has TRBV29-1 and TRBJ2-3; without DNA, the TCRdb call of TRBD1 cannot be checked. Germline CDR1 reads SQVTM; CDR2 reads ANQGSEA. The CDR3 totals 14 residues. The CDR3 spells CSVLGDKVSDTQYF.

This chain joins TRBV3-1 and TRBJ2-2; as DNA is missing, the TRBD1 call by TCRdb cannot be tested. Germline CDR1 reads LGHDT; CDR2 reads YNNKEL (reference sequence). The CDR3 runs to 16 residues. CDR3: CASSQEGQGITGELFF. Drawing the rest from reference TRBV3-1 and TRBJ2-2, the complete variable domain is DTAVSQTPKYLVTQMGNDKSIKCEQNLGHDTMYWYKQDSKKFLKIMFSYNNKELIINETVPNRFSPKSPDKAHLNLHINSLELGDSAVYFCASSQEGQGITGELFFGEGSRLTVL.

The chain employs TRBV6-1 and TRBJ2-1; TCRdb reports TRBD2, a call that lacks DNA to check it against. The CDR3 is 16 residues long. Germline assignment: CDR1 MNHNS and CDR2 SASEGT. CDR3 in amino acids: CASQVFLTSGPNEQFF.

J is TRBJ1-5 and V is TRBV10-3; absent DNA, TCRdb's TRBD1 call cannot be checked. Germline loops: CDR1 ENHRY, CDR2 SYGVKD. There are 13 residues in the CDR3. CDR3 protein: CAIRRGIGQPQHF.

V and J are TRBV20-1 and TRBJ2-5; TCRdb picks TRBD1, but there is no DNA to check that call. Germline assignment: CDR1 DFQATT and CDR2 SNEGSKA (reference sequence). This CDR3 spans 14 amino acids. The CDR3 spells CSAFNWEGGETQYF.

This chain uses TRBV7-6 with TRBJ1-2; absent DNA, TCRdb's TRBD1 call cannot be checked. CDR1 is SGHVS, CDR2 FNYEAQ, per germline. CDR3 length: 15 amino acids. CDR3 region: CASSLGGDRRGGYTF.

This chain connects TRBV7-9 to TRBJ2-7; TCRdb's D call of TRBD1 is untestable without DNA. In germline, CDR1 is SEHNR, CDR2 FQNEAQ (reference sequence). This CDR3 has 13 residues. CDR3 residues: CASNPGTPEEQYF.

The rearrangement links TRBV20-1 to TRBJ2-1; the TCRdb call, TRBD1, lacks DNA for checking. CDR1 is DFQATT, CDR2 SNEGSKA, per germline (reference sequence). CDR3 length: 15 amino acids. CDR3 protein: CSARGTGSSYNEQFF.

V is TRBV7-9 and J is TRBJ1-2. The CDR3 length is 13 residues. The germline V gene has CDR1 SEHNR and CDR2 FQNEAQ (reference sequence). The CDR3 sequence: CASSLDAKGGYTF. Supplemented by reference TRBV7-9 and TRBJ1-2, the full variable domain reads DTGVSQNPRHKITKRGQNVTFRCDPISEHNRLYWYRQTLGQGPEFLTYFQNEAQLEKSRLLSDRFSAERPKGSFSTLEIQRTEQGDSAMYLCASSLDAKGGYTFGSGTRLTVV.

This chain joins TRBV4-1 and TRBJ1-6; the D gene TCRdb calls, TRBD1, cannot be checked with no DNA. CDR1 MGHRA and CDR2 YSYEKL come from the germline V gene. CDR3 size: 16 residues. This CDR3 reads CASSQPGTGKGSPLHF.

The chain links TRBV30 to TRBJ1-1. Germline values: CDR1 GTSNPN, CDR2 SVGIG (reference sequence). The CDR3 is 11 residues long. The chain's CDR3 is CAWTRVREAFF.

This chain joins TRBV5-1 and TRBJ1-2; TCRdb indicates TRBD1, and absent DNA this call remains unverified. The CDR3 sequence is 13 residues long. Germline CDR1 and CDR2: SGHRS and YFSETQ. The CDR3 is CASSLGQDYGYTF.

The chain employs TRBV20-1 and TRBJ2-1; TCRdb reports TRBD1, a call that lacks DNA to check it against. This CDR3 is 14 amino acids long. Looked up from germline, CDR1 is DFQATT and CDR2 is SNEGSKA (reference sequence). The CDR3 loop is CSPLTDRDYNEQFF.

The chain has TRBV5-1 and TRBJ2-5; TCRdb's assignment of TRBD2 cannot be checked, as there is no DNA. The CDR3 runs to 14 residues. Germline lookup yields CDR1 SGHRS and CDR2 YFSETQ. Here the CDR3 reads CASSSSRDSETQYF.